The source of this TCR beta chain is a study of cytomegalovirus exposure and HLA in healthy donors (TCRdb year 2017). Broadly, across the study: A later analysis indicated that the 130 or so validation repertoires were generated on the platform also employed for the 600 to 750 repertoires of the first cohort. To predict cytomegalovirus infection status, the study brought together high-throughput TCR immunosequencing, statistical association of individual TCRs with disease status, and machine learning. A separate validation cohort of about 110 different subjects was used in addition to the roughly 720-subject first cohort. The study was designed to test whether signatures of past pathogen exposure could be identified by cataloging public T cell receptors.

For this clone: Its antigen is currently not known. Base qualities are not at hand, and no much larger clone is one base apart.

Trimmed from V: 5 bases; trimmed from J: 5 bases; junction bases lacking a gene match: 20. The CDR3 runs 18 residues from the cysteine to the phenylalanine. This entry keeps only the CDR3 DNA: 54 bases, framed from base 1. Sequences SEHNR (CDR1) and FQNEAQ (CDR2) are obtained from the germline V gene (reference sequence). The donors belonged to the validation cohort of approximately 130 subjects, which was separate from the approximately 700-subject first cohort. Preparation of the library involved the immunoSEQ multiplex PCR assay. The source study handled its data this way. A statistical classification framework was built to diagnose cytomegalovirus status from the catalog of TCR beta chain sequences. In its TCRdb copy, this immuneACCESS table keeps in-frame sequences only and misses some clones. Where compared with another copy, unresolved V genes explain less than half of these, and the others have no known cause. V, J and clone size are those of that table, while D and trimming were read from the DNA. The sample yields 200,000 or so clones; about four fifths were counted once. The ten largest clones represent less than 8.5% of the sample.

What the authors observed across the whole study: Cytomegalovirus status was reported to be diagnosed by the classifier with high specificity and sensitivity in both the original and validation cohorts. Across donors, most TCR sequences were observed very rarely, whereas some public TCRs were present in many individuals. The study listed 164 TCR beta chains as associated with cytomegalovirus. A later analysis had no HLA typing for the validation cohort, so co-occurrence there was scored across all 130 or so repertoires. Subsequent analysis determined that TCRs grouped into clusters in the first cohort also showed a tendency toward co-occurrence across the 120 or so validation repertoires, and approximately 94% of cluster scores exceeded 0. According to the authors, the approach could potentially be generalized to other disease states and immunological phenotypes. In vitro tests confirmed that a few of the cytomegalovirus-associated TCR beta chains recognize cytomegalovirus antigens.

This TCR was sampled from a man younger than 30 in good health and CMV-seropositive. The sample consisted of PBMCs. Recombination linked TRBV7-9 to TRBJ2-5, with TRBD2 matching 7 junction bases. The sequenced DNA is TGTGCCAGCAGCCCCCCCGGGATTTCCGTGGGGGGGAGGGAGACCCAGTACTTC. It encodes CASSPPGISVGGRETQYF.